Sequencing of this TCR beta chain was carried out in a study of blood T cell repertoires in COVID-19. About the research overall: Sample material is recorded as cDNA or gDNA derived from T cells, B-cell-depleted T cells, or PBMCs.

How the authors handled the data: Amplified reference gene primers provided the basis for estimating nucleated cell counts. TCRdb's copy holds only in-frame clones and misses some; the assay was immunoSEQ multiplex PCR. V, J and clone size were drawn from that table, and D and trimming were deduced from the DNA. The profile shows about 160,000 clones, 65% to 85% of them singletons. Germline loops: CDR1 SGHNT, CDR2 YYREEE (reference sequence). Trimming at V came to 2 bases and at J to 3 bases, leaving 1 base not matched to a gene. The CDR3 has 13 residues. The chain is built from TRBV5-4 and TRBJ1-1; the match to TRBD1 covers 7 bases. Specimen: peripheral blood. The origin of this receptor is a woman older than 75 with acute or convalescent COVID-19. Written as DNA, the CDR3 is TGTGCCAGCAGCTTCCAGGGGGACACTGAAGCTTTCTTT. Residues: CASSFQGDTEAFF.